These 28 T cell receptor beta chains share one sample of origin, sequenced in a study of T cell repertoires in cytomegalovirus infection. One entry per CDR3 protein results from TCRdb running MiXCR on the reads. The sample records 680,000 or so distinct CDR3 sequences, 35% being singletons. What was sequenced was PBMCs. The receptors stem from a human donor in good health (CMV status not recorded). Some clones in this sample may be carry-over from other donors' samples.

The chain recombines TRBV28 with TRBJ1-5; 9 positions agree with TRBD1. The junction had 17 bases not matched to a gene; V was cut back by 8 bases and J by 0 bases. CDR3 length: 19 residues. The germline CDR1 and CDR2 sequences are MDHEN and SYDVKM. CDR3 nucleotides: TGTGCCAGCTCCCTGATGGGGACAGGGAACTTTTATAGCAATCAGCCCCAGCATTTT. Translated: CASSLMGTGNFYSNQPQHF.

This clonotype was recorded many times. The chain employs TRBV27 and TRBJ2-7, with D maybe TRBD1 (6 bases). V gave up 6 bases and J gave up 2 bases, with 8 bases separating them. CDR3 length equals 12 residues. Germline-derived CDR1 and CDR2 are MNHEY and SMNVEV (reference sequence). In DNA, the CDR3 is TGTGCCAGCAGACGGACAGCCTACGAGCAGTACTTC. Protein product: CASRRTAYEQYF.

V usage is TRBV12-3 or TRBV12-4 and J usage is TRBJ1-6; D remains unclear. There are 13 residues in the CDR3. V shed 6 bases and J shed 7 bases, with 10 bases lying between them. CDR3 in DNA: TGTGCCAGCAGCTCAAAATGGAATTCACCCCTCCACTTT. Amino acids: CASSSKWNSPLHF.

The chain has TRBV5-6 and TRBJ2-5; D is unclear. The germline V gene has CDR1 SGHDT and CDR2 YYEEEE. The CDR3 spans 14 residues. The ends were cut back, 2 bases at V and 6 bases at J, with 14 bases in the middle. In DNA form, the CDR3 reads TGTGCCAGCAGCTTAACGGACCACCGACAGACCCAGTACTTC. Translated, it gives CASSLTDHRQTQYF.

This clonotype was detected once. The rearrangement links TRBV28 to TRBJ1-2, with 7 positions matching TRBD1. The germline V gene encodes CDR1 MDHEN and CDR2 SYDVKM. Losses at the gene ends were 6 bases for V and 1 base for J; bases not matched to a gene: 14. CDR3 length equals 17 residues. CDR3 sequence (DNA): TGTGCCAGCAGCCCCGATGTCAACAGGGGCCGTAACTATGGCTACACCTTC. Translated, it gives CASSPDVNRGRNYGYTF.

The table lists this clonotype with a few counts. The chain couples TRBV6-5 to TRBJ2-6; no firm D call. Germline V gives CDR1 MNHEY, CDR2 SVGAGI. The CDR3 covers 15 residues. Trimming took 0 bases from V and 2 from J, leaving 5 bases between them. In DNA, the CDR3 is TGTGCCAGCAGTTACTCCTTTCCTGGGGCCAACGTCCTGACTTTC. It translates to CASSYSFPGANVLTF.

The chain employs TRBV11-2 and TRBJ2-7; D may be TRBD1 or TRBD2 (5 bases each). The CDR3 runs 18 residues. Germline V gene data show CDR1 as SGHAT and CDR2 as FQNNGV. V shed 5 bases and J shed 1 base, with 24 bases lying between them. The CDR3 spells CASSLSGQWGLRSYEQYF. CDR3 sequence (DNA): TGTGCCAGCAGCCTCTCGGGGCAGTGGGGATTACGGTCCTACGAGCAGTACTTC.

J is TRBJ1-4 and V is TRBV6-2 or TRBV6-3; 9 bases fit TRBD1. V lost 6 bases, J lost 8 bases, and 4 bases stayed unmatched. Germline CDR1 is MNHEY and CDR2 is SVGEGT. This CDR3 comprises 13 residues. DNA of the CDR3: TGTGCCAGCAGGGGACAGGGCGGAGAAAAACTGTTTTTT. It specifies CASRGQGGEKLFF.

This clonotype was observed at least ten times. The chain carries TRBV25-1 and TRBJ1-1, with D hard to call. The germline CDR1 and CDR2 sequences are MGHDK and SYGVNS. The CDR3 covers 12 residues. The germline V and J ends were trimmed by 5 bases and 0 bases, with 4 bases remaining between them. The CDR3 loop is CASSRMNTEAFF. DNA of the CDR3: TGTGCCAGCAGTCGGATGAACACTGAAGCTTTCTTT. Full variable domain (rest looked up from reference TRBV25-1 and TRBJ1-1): EADIYQTPRYLVIGTGKKITLECSQTMGHDKMYWYQQDPGMELHLIHYSYGVNSTEKGDLSSESTVSRIRTEHFPLTLESARPSHTSQYLCASSRMNTEAFFGQGTRLTVV.

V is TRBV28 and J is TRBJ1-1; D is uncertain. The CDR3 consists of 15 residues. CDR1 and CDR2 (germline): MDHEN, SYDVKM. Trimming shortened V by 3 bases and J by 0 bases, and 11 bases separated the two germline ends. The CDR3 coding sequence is TGTGCCAGCAGTTTGTATACTGGGATGAACACTGAAGCTTTCTTT. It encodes CASSLYTGMNTEAFF.

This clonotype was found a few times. Here the CDR3 reads CASSLGPRGDTQYF. CDR3 sequence (DNA): TGCGCCAGCAGCTTGGGCCCTCGGGGAGATACGCAGTATTTT. V and J are TRBV5-1 and TRBJ2-3, with D possibly matching TRBD2 (5 bases). In germline, CDR1 is SGHRS, CDR2 YFSETQ. The V end lost 0 bases, the J end lost 5 bases, and 10 bases lay between the germline ends. The CDR3 is 14 residues long.

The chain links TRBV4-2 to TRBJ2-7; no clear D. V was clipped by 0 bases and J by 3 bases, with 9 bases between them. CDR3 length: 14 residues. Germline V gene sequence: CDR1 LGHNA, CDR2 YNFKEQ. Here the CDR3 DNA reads TGTGCCAGCAGCCAAGATACTGGGCACTACGAGCAGTACTTC. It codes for CASSQDTGHYEQYF.

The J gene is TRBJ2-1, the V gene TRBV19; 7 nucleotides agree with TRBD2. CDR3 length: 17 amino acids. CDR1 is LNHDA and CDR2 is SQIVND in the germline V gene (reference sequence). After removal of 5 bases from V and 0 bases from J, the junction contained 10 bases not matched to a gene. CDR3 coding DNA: TGTGCCAGTAGTCCCCGACTAGCCAGGAGCTCCTACAATGAGCAGTTCTTC. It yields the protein CASSPRLARSSYNEQFF.

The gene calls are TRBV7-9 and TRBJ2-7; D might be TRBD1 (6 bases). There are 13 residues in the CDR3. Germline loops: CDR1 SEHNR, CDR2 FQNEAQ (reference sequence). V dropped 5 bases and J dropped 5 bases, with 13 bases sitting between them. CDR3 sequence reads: CASSPQGSHEQYF. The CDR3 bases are TGTGCCAGCAGCCCCCAGGGGTCCCACGAGCAGTACTTC.

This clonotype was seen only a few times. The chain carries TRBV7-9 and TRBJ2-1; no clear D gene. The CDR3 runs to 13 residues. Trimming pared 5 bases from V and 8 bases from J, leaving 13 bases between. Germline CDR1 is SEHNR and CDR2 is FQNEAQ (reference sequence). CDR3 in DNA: TGTGCCAGCAGCCGGACCACCATCCATGAGCAGTTCTTC. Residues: CASSRTTIHEQFF.

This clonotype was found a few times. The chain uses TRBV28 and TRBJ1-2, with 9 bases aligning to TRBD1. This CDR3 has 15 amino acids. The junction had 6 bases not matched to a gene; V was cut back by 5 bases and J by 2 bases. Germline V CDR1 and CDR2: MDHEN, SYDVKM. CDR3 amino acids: CASSPYRGRNYGYTF. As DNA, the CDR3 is TGTGCCAGCAGTCCTTACAGGGGGCGAAACTATGGCTACACCTTC.

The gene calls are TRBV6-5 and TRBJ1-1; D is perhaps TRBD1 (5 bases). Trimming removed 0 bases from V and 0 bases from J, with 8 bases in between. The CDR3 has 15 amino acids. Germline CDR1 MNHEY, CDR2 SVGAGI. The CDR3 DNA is TGTGCCAGCAGTTACTCAGAGGGGTTGAACACTGAAGCTTTCTTT. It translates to CASSYSEGLNTEAFF.

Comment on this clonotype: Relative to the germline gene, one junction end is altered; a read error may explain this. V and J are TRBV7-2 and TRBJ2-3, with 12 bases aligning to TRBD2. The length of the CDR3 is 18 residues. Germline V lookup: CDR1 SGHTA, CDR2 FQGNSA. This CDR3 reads CSSSWQGLAGWLTDTQYF. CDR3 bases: TGTTCCAGCAGCTGGCAAGGACTAGCGGGGTGGCTCACAGATACGCAGTATTTT. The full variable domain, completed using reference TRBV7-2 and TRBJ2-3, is GAGVSQSPSNKVTEKGKDVELRCDPISGHTALYWYRQSLGQGLEFLIYFQGNSAPDKSGLPSDRFSAERTGGSVSTLTIQRTQQEDSAVYLCSSSWQGLAGWLTDTQYFGPGTRLTVL.

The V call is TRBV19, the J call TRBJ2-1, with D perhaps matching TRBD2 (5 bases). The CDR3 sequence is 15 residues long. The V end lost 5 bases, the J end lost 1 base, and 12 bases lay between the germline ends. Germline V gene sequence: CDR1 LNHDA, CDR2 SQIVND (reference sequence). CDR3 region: CASSGSGMSYNEQFF. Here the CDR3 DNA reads TGTGCCAGTAGTGGGTCCGGGATGTCCTACAATGAGCAGTTCTTC.

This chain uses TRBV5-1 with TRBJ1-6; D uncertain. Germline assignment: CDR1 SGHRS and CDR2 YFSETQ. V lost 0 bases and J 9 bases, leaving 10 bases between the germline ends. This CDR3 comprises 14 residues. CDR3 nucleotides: TGCGCCAGCAGCTTGGATGGATTGGGTTCACCCCTCCACTTT. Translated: CASSLDGLGSPLHF.

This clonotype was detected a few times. The CDR3 DNA reads as TGCGCCAGCAGCCAAGTTGGCCTGTCCACTGAAGCTTTCTTT. This sequence encodes CASSQVGLSTEAFF. This chain joins TRBV4-1 and TRBJ1-1; no clear D. The germline gives CDR1 MGHRA, CDR2 YSYEKL. The CDR3 spans 14 residues. V was cut by 1 base and J by 4 bases, with 10 bases left in between.

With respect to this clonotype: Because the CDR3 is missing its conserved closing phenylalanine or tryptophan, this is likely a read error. CDR3: CASSNPGTDEQYL. The CDR3 coding sequence is TGTGCCAGCAGCAATCCGGGGACCGACGAGCAGTACTTA. The V gene is TRBV5-4, the J gene TRBJ2-7, with D possibly being TRBD1 or TRBD2 (5 bases each). Germline CDR1 SGHNT, CDR2 YYREEE (reference sequence). V lost 4 bases and J 5 bases, leaving 13 bases between the germline ends. The CDR3 is made up of 13 amino acids.

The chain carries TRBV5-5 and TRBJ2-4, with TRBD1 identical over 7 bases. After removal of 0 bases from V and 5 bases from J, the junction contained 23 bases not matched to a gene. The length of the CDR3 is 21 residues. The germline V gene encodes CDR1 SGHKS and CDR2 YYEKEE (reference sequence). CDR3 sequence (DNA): TGTGCCAGCAGCTTGGTACAGAACACAGGGACAGCCGGTGTAGGCCAAAACATTCAGTACTTC. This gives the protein CASSLVQNTGTAGVGQNIQYF.

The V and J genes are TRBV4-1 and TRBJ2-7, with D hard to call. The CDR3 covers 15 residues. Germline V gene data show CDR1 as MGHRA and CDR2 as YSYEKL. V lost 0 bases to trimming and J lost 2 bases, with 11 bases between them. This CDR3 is CASSQDLGRTYEQYF. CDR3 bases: TGCGCCAGCAGCCAAGATCTTGGCAGGACCTACGAGCAGTACTTC.

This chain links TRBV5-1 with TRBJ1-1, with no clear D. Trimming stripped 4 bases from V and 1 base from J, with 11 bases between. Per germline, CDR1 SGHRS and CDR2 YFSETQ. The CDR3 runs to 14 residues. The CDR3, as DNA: TGCGCCAGCAGCCCGGACGGTGGGAACACTGAAGCTTTCTTT. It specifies CASSPDGGNTEAFF.

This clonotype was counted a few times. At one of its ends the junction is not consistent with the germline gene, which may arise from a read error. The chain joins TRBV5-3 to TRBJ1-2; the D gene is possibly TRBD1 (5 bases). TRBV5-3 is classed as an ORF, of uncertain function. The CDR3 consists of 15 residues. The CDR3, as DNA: TGTGCCAGCAGCTTGAGCCGGGGGGACCGCTATGGCTACACCTTC. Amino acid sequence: CASSLSRGDRYGYTF.

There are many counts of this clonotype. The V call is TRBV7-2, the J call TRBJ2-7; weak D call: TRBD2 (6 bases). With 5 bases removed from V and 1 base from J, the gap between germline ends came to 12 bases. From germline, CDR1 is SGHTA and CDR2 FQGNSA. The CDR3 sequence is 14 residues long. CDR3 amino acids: CASSGAGFSYEQYF. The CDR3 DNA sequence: TGTGCCAGCAGCGGTGCGGGGTTTTCCTACGAGCAGTACTTC.

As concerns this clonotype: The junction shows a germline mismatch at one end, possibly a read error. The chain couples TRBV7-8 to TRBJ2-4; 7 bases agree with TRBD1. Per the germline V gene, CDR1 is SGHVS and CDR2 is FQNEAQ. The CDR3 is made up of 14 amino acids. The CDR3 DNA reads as TGTGCCAGCACCTTACAGGGGGCCAAAAACATTCAGTACTTC. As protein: CASTLQGAKNIQYF. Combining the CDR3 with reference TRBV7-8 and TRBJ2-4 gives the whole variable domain GAGVSQSPRYKVAKRGQDVALRCDPISGHVSLFWYQQALGQGPEFLTYFQNEAQLDKSGLPSDRFFAERPEGSVSTLKIQRTQQEDSAVYLCASTLQGAKNIQYFGAGTRLSVL.